This entry features one T cell receptor beta chain sequence. This sample is part of a study of blood T cell repertoires in COVID-19. Background on the study: The origin of the acute and convalescent COVID-19 samples was the United States, Italy and Spain. PBMCs, B-cell-depleted T cells, or T cells were the source of the cDNA or gDNA that made up the material.

The CDR3 is 20 amino acids. In the authors' methods: The authors estimated nucleated cell counts from reference gene primer amplification. Only in-frame clones appear in the TCRdb table, and some are missing; sequencing was by immunoSEQ multiplex PCR. V and J calls plus clone size are reproduced from that table; the DNA served to infer D and trimming. The sample lists 30,000 to 40,000 clones; over 75% were seen once. This chain links TRBV21-1 with TRBJ2-6; the D call in the table, TRBD1, was not verified against the DNA. TRBV21-1 is an annotated pseudogene. Sequenced input: peripheral blood. The receptor was derived from a woman aged 60-75 years with active COVID-19. The chain's CDR3 is CASSITEDSYMSSGANVLTF. The DNA of the CDR3 is TGTGCCAGCAGTATAACGGAGGACAGTTACATGAGCTCTGGGGCCAACGTCCTGACTTTC.